The 25 T cell receptor beta chains below were found in one sample sequenced in a study of T cell repertoires in cytomegalovirus infection (dated by TCRdb to the late 2010s). The treatment or condition label on this specimen signifies: in vitro stimulation with specific CMV peptide epitopes to enrich CMV-specific T cells. The reads were generated on an Illumina HiSeq 1500. In-frame beta chains were kept once TCRdb had trimmed the public reads at Q25 with fastp and called clones with MiXCR. Duplicate CDR3 protein sequences are folded into a single record with the most common DNA and genes. A total of 550,000 to 700,000 distinct CDR3 sequences appear in this sample, roughly 43% of them only once. Around 50% of the sample is taken by the ten largest. The antigens for these receptors are not known. Source: cultured PBMCs, taken from culture after CMV antigen stimulation. The receptors come from a human donor in good health (CMV status not recorded). Some clones in this sample may be carry-over from other donors' samples.

The V and J genes are TRBV12-5 and TRBJ1-1, with D maybe TRBD1 (6 bases). CDR3 length: 15 amino acids. CDR1 is LGHNT and CDR2 is FRNRAP in the germline V gene. V was trimmed by 1 base and J by 2 bases, leaving 11 bases between them. The CDR3: CASGLGGGLNTEAFF. Written as DNA, the CDR3 is TGTGCTAGTGGTTTGGGCGGGGGGCTTAACACTGAAGCTTTCTTT. Full variable domain (outside the CDR3, taken from reference TRBV12-5 and TRBJ1-1): DARVTQTPRHKVTEMGQEVTMRCQPILGHNTVFWYRQTMMQGLELLAYFRNRAPLDDSGMPKDRFSAEMPDATLATLKIQPSEPRDSAVYFCASGLGGGLNTEAFFGQGTRLTVV.

This clonotype was found many times. The chain recombines TRBV4-1 with TRBJ2-1; D remains unclear. V dropped 0 bases and J dropped 1 base, with 10 bases sitting between them. The CDR3 is 16 amino acids. From germline, CDR1 is MGHRA and CDR2 YSYEKL. The CDR3 coding sequence is TGCGCCAGCAGCCAAGATGCCCGACCATCCTACAATGAGCAGTTCTTC. Amino acids: CASSQDARPSYNEQFF.

This clonotype was detected only a few times. The chain combines TRBV20-1 with TRBJ2-3; TRBD2 agrees at 11 bases. The CDR3 consists of 15 residues. V shed 6 bases and J 0 bases; nucleotides not matched to a gene: 5. Germline loops: CDR1 DFQATT, CDR2 SNEGSKA (reference sequence). This CDR3 reads CSAFSGRASTDTQYF. The CDR3 region has the DNA TGCAGTGCCTTTAGCGGGAGGGCTAGCACAGATACGCAGTATTTT.

The chain has TRBV7-6 and TRBJ2-4, with D possibly called TRBD1 or TRBD2 (6 bases each). The CDR3 covers 15 residues. V was cut by 1 base and J by 6 bases, with 13 bases left in between. Germline assignment: CDR1 SGHVS and CDR2 FNYEAQ. CDR3 coding DNA: TGTGCCAGCAGCTTAGTAGGGGGGCTGTTAAACATTCAGTACTTC. Translation: CASSLVGGLLNIQYF.

On this clonotype itself: A much larger clone lies a single base off, so this may be a read error. The chain combines TRBV7-4 with TRBJ2-1, with 12 bases fitting TRBD2. The germline gives CDR1 SGHVT, CDR2 SQSDAQ. V shed 5 bases, J shed 5 bases, and the junction held 1 base outside the gene matches. The CDR3 covers 14 residues. The CDR3 reads CASSRTSGDNEQFF. CDR3 DNA sequence: TGTGCCAGCAGCCGGACTAGCGGGGACAATGAGCAGTTCTTC.

This chain uses TRBV6-2 or TRBV6-3 with TRBJ2-1; D uncertain. Germline CDR1 MNHEY, CDR2 SVGEGT. Trimming stripped 0 bases from V and 2 bases from J, with 11 bases between. The CDR3 covers 16 residues. In DNA, the CDR3 is TGTGCCAGCAGTTACTCGGTACAACCCCCCTACAATGAGCAGTTCTTC. Translating it yields CASSYSVQPPYNEQFF.

This clonotype was seen a few times. V usage is TRBV7-6 and J usage is TRBJ2-1; 10 nucleotides align to TRBD1. Germline V gene sequence: CDR1 SGHVS, CDR2 FNYEAQ. CDR3 length: 14 amino acids. With V trimmed by 6 bases and J by 12 bases, 11 bases remained unmatched. This CDR3 is CASSSYRTGGGQFF. In DNA form, the CDR3 reads TGTGCCAGCAGTTCGTACCGGACAGGGGGTGGGCAGTTCTTC. The full variable domain, its missing parts supplied by reference TRBV7-6 and TRBJ2-1, is GAGVSQSPRYKVTKRGQDVALRCDPISGHVSLYWYRQALGQGPEFLTYFNYEAQQDKSGLPNDRFSAERPEGSISTLTIQRTEQRDSAMYRCASSSYRTGGGQFFGPGTRLTVL.

V and J are TRBV10-1 and TRBJ1-2, with 7 bases lining up with TRBD1. With 6 bases clipped from V and 6 bases from J, the junction kept 16 bases outside the gene matches. The germline V gene encodes CDR1 WNHNN and CDR2 SYGVQD (reference sequence). CDR3 length equals 16 residues. The CDR3 reads CASSGGQDPSKDGYTF. The CDR3 DNA follows: TGCGCCAGCAGCGGTGGACAGGACCCCTCAAAAGATGGCTACACCTTC.

The genes are TRBV7-6 and TRBJ2-7, with D tentatively TRBD1 (5 bases). Germline-derived CDR1 and CDR2 are SGHVS and FNYEAQ. CDR3 size: 13 residues. The V gene lost 4 bases and the J gene lost 7 bases, with 14 bases spanning the gap. In DNA, the CDR3 is TGTGCCAGCAGCTCACAGGTCTGGGATGAGCAGTACTTC. Amino acid sequence: CASSSQVWDEQYF.

The chain combines TRBV7-2 with TRBJ1-4, with D maybe TRBD1 (6 bases). Between the trimmed V and J ends, which lost 8 bases and 5 bases, there was a span of 12 bases. Germline CDR1 is SGHTA and CDR2 is FQGNSA. This CDR3 region has 13 residues. CDR3 sequence reads: CASGFQGNEKLFF. The CDR3 DNA is TGTGCCAGCGGTTTCCAGGGGAATGAAAAACTGTTTTTT.

This clonotype turned up a few times. The chain recombines TRBV28 with TRBJ2-1; TRBD2 is a possible D gene (7 bases). V gave up 6 bases and J gave up 5 bases, with 14 bases separating them. Per the germline V gene, CDR1 is MDHEN and CDR2 is SYDVKM. The CDR3 is 14 residues long. CDR3 protein: CASRGGRGNNEQFF. The CDR3 coding sequence is TGTGCCAGCAGGGGGGGGCGGGGAAACAATGAGCAGTTCTTC.

This chain links TRBV6-5 with TRBJ2-7; 8 bases agree with TRBD2. The CDR3 runs 16 residues. Looked up from germline, CDR1 is MNHEY and CDR2 is SVGAGI. The V and J ends lost 7 bases and 4 bases, in that order; junction bases with no gene match: 15. This CDR3 is CASTPGGPSRMYEQYF. CDR3 bases: TGTGCCAGCACCCCGGGAGGGCCCTCGAGAATGTACGAGCAGTACTTC.

The genes are TRBV11-3 and TRBJ2-1; 8 bases match TRBD1. The germline V gene encodes CDR1 SGHNT and CDR2 YENEEA. V dropped 4 bases and J dropped 7; count of bases not matched to a gene: 6. CDR3 length: 14 residues. CDR3 sequence: CASSSPNRGNEQFF. The CDR3 bases are TGTGCCAGCAGCTCGCCTAACAGGGGGAATGAGCAGTTCTTC.

A few counts support this clonotype. V gene TRBV7-2 combines with J gene TRBJ2-5; 10 bases match TRBD2. J was trimmed by 1 base and V by 3 bases; bases with no gene match: 5. The CDR3 extends over 16 amino acids. Germline V gene lookup returns CDR1 SGHTA and CDR2 FQGNSA. The CDR3 DNA reads as TGTGCCAGCAGCTTGTTAGCGGGGGGCGGCCAAGAGACCCAGTACTTC. Its translation: CASSLLAGGGQETQYF. Full variable domain (missing parts from reference TRBV7-2 and TRBJ2-5): GAGVSQSPSNKVTEKGKDVELRCDPISGHTALYWYRQSLGQGLEFLIYFQGNSAPDKSGLPSDRFSAERTGGSVSTLTIQRTQQEDSAVYLCASSLLAGGGQETQYFGPGTRLLVL.

This clonotype was detected many times. This chain uses TRBV7-2 with TRBJ2-3, with 7 bases aligning to TRBD2. The CDR3 totals 15 residues. V dropped 1 base and J dropped 2; count of bases not matched to a gene: 3. Germline loops: CDR1 SGHTA, CDR2 FQGNSA. The CDR3 region has the DNA TGTGCCAGCAGCTTAGAACGGGAGGCCACAGATACGCAGTATTTT. Its translation is CASSLEREATDTQYF.

This chain connects TRBV9 to TRBJ2-7; the D is unclear. Germline lookup yields CDR1 SGDLS and CDR2 YYNGEE. V lost 4 bases and J 9 bases, leaving 2 bases between the germline ends. The CDR3 runs to 8 residues. CDR3 coding DNA: TGTGCCAGCAGCATGCAGTACTTC. This sequence encodes CASSMQYF.

This CDR3 reads CASSWDSLGNEQFF. The CDR3 DNA reads as TGTGCCAGCAGCTGGGACAGTTTAGGGAATGAGCAGTTCTTC. The chain has TRBV7-8 and TRBJ2-1; TRBD1 agrees at 7 bases. The length of the CDR3 is 14 residues. V dropped 4 bases and J dropped 7; count of bases not matched to a gene: 7. CDR1 and CDR2 (germline): SGHVS, FQNEAQ.

The rearrangement joins TRBV10-3 to TRBJ1-6, with 10 positions matching TRBD1. In germline, CDR1 is ENHRY, CDR2 SYGVKD. Trimming cost V 4 bases and J 9 bases; bases outside gene matches: 6. CDR3 length: 15 residues. As DNA, the CDR3 is TGTGCCATCAGTGGATCAGGGACAGGGGTTTCACCCCTCCACTTT. Translated: CAISGSGTGVSPLHF.

This chain links TRBV7-2 with TRBJ2-5; maybe TRBD2 (6 bases). The CDR3 is 17 amino acids. Germline CDR1 and CDR2: SGHTA and FQGNSA. The V and J ends lost 6 bases and 2 bases respectively, with 22 bases between them. The CDR3 DNA reads as TGTGCCAGCAGGGAGGAGGGAATAGTACGGAGACAAGAGACCCAGTACTTC. Translation gives CASREEGIVRRQETQYF.

V is TRBV12-3 or TRBV12-4 and J is TRBJ2-2; 11 bases match TRBD1. V was pared by 5 bases and J by 6 bases, with 20 bases of the junction left unmatched. The CDR3 sequence is 20 residues long. CDR3 sequence: CASSGFMSGQGVFLPGELFF. Here the CDR3 DNA reads TGTGCCAGCAGTGGTTTTATGTCGGGACAGGGGGTTTTTTTGCCCGGGGAGCTGTTTTTT.

V is TRBV12-3 or TRBV12-4 and J is TRBJ2-5, with 14 positions matching TRBD2. The CDR3 has 18 amino acids. Losses at the gene ends were 4 bases for V and 3 bases for J; bases not matched to a gene: 10. CDR3 sequence (DNA): TGTGCCAGCAGTTCCGTACGACTAGCGGGGGGGGTGAAAGAGACCCAGTACTTC. Translation gives CASSSVRLAGGVKETQYF.

The chain employs TRBV2 and TRBJ2-1; D uncertain. The germline V gene has CDR1 SNHLY and CDR2 FYNNEI. This CDR3 comprises 18 residues. Trimming took off 3 bases at V and 4 bases at J, with 22 bases between the two ends. This CDR3 is CASSDRTVRVRPYNEQFF. CDR3 nucleotide sequence: TGTGCCAGCAGTGACCGTACCGTACGGGTACGACCTTACAATGAGCAGTTCTTC.

J is TRBJ2-5 and V is TRBV18, with a weak D call TRBD1 (6 bases). V lost 5 bases to trimming and J lost 5 bases, with 15 bases between them. This CDR3 has 14 amino acids. CDR1 is KGHSH and CDR2 is LQKENI in the germline V gene. The CDR3 DNA is TGTGCCAGCTCATCAAAACAGGGACGGGAGACCCAGTACTTC. It codes for CASSSKQGRETQYF.

This clonotype was detected only a few times. This chain connects TRBV7-2 to TRBJ2-7; no clear D. The V gene's germline CDR1 is SGHTA and CDR2 FQGNSA. Trimming left V 4 bases short and J 3 bases short, with 22 bases between. The CDR3 sequence is 17 residues long. The CDR3: CASSSYPVGLGLYEQYF. In DNA form, the CDR3 reads TGTGCCAGCAGCTCATACCCGGTCGGCCTGGGCCTCTACGAGCAGTACTTC.

The chain combines TRBV5-5 with TRBJ2-3, with D tentatively TRBD1 or TRBD2 (5 bases each). The V and J ends lost 6 bases and 5 bases respectively, with 19 bases between them. CDR3 length: 15 residues. Germline V gene lookup returns CDR1 SGHKS and CDR2 YYEKEE (reference sequence). CDR3 in DNA: TGTGCCAGCACCCCGTTCGCCGGGGCGGAAGATACGCAGTATTTT. Protein product: CASTPFAGAEDTQYF.